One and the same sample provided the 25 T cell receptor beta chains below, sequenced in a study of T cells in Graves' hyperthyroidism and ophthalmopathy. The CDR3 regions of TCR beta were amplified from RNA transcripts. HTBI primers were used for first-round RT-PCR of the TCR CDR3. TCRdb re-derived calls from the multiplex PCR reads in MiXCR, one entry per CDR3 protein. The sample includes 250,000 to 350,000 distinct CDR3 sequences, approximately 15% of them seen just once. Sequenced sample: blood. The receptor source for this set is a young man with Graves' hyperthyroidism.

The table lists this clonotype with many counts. The CDR3 loop is CATSDSGGGGDQPQHF. CDR3 bases: TGTGCCACCAGTGATTCCGGGGGTGGGGGGGATCAGCCCCAGCATTTT. This chain links TRBV24-1 with TRBJ1-5, with D possibly TRBD1 on 5 matching bases. Germline V gene sequence: CDR1 KGHDR, CDR2 SFDVKD. The CDR3 extends over 16 amino acids. The V end lost 2 bases, the J end lost 5 bases, and 15 bases lay between the germline ends.

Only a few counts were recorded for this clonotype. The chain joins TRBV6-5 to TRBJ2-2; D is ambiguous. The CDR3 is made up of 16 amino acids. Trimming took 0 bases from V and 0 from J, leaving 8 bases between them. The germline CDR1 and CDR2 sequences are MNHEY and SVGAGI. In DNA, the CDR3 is TGTGCCAGCAGTTACTCCTTGGGTACGAACACCGGGGAGCTGTTTTTT. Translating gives CASSYSLGTNTGELFF.

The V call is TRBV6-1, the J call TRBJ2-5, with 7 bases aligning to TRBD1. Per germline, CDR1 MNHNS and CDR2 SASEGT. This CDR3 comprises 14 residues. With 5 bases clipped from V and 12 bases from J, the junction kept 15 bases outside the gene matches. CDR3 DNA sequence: TGTGCCAGCAGTCTAACTCAAGCTGACAGGGAAAAGTACTTC. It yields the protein CASSLTQADREKYF.

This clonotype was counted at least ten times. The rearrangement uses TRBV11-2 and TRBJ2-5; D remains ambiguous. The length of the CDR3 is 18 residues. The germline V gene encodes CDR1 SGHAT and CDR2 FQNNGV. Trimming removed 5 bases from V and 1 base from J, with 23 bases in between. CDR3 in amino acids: CASSPLPEGSHLQETQYF. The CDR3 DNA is TGTGCCAGCAGCCCCTTGCCCGAAGGCTCTCACCTCCAAGAGACCCAGTACTTC.

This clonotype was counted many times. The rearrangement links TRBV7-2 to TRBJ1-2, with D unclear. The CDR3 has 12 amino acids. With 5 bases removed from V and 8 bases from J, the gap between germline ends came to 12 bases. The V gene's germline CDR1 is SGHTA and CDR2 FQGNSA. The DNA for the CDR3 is TGTGCCAGCAGCAACGAAGTAAGGGGCTACACCTTC. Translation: CASSNEVRGYTF.

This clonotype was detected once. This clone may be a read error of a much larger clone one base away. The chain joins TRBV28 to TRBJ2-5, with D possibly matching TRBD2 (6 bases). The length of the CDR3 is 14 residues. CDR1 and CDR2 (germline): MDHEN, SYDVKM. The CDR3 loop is CAGSLGTAKETQYF. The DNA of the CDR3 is TGTGCCGGCAGTTTAGGGACTGCAAAAGAGACCCAGTACTTC.

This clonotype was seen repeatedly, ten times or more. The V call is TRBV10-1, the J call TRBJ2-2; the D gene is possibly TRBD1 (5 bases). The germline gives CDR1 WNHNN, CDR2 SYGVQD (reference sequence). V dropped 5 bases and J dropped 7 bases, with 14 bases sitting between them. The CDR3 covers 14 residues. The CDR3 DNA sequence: TGCGCCAGCAGTCCCGTGGGGCCGGGCGGGGAGCTGTTTTTT. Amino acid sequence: CASSPVGPGGELFF.

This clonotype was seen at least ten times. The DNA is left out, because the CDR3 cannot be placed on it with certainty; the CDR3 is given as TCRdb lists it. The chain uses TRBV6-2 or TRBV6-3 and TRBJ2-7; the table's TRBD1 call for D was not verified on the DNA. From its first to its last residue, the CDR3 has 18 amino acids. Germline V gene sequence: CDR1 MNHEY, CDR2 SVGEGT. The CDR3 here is CASSYLQFFGDRYYEQYF.

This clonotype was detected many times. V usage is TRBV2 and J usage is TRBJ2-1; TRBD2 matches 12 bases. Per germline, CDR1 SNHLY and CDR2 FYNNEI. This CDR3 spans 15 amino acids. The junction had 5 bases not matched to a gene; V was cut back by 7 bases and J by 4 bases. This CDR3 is CASTPTSGGYNEQFF. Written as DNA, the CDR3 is TGTGCCAGCACTCCGACTAGCGGGGGTTACAATGAGCAGTTCTTC.

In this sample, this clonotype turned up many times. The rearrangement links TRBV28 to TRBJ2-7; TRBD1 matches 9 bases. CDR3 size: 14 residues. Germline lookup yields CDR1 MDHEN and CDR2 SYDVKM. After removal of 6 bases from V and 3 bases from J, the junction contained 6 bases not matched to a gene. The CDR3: CASRKPGQGYEQYF. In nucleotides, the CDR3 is TGTGCCAGCAGAAAACCGGGACAGGGCTACGAGCAGTACTTC. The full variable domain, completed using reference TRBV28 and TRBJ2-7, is DVKVTQSSRYLVKRTGEKVFLECVQDMDHENMFWYRQDPGLGLRLIYFSYDVKMKEKGDIPEGYSVSREKKERFSLILESASTNQTSMYLCASRKPGQGYEQYFGPGTRLTVT.

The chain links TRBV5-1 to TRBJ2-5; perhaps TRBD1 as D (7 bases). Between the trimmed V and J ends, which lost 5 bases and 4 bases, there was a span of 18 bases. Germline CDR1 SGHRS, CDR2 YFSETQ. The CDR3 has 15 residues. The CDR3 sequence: CASRGGQARRETQYF. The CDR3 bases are TGCGCCAGCAGGGGAGGACAGGCTCGGCGAGAGACCCAGTACTTC.

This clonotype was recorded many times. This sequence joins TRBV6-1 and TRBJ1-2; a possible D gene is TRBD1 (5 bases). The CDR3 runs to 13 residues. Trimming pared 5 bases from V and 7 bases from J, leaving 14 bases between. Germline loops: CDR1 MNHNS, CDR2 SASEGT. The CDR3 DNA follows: TGTGCCAGCAGTCAAAACTCAGGGCTTGGCTACACCTTC. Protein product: CASSQNSGLGYTF.

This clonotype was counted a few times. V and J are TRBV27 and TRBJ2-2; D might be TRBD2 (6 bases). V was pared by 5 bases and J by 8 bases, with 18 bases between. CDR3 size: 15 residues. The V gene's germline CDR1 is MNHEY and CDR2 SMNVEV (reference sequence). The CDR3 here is CASSLGSGVAGELFF. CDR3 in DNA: TGTGCCAGCAGTCTGGGGTCGGGAGTGGCGGGGGAGCTGTTTTTT.

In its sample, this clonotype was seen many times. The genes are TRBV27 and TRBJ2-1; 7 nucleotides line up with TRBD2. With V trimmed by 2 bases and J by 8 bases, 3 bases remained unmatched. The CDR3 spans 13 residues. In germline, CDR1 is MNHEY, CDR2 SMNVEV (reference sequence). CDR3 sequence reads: CASSLGLVYEQFF. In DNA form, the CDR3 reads TGTGCCAGCAGTTTAGGACTAGTCTATGAGCAGTTCTTC.

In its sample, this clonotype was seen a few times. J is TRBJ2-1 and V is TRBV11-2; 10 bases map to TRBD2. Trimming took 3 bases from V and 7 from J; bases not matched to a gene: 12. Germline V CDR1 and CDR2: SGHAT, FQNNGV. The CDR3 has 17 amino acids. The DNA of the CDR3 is TGTGCCAGCAGCTTCAATAGCGGGAGGACCAGGCGGAATGAGCAGTTCTTC. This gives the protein CASSFNSGRTRRNEQFF.

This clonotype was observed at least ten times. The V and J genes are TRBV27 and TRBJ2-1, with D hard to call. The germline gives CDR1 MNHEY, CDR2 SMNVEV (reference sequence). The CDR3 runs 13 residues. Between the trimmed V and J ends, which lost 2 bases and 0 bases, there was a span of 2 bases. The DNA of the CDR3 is TGTGCCAGCAGTTTAAGCTCCTACAATGAGCAGTTCTTC. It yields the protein CASSLSSYNEQFF.

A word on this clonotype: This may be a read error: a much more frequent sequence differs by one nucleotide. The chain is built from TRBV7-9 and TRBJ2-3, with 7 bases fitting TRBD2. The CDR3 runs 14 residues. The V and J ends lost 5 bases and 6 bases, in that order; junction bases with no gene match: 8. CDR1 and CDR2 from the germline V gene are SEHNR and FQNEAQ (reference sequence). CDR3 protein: CASSLRGEEDTQYF. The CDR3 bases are TGTGCCAGCAGCCTCCGGGGGGAGGAGGATACGCAGTATTTT.

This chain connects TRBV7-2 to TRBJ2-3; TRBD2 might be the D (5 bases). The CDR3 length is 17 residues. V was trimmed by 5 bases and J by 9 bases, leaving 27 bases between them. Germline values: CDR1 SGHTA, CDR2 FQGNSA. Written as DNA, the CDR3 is TGTGCCAGCAGCCGAAGTTTGTGGGATTGGGCCCCGGGGACGCAGTATTTT. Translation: CASSRSLWDWAPGTQYF.

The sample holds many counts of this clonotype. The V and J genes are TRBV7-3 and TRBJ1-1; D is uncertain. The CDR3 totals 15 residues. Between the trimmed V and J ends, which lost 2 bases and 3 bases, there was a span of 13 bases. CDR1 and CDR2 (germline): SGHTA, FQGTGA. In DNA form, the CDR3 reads TGTGCCAGCAGCTTAGTTGCCGGGAGGGACACTGAAGCTTTCTTT. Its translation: CASSLVAGRDTEAFF.

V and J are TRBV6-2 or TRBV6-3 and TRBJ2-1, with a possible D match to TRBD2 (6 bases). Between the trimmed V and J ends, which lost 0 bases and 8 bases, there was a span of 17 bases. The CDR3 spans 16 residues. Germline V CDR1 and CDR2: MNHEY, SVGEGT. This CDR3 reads CASSYSALARVDEQFF. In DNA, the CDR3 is TGTGCCAGCAGTTACTCGGCTCTAGCGCGAGTCGATGAGCAGTTCTTC.

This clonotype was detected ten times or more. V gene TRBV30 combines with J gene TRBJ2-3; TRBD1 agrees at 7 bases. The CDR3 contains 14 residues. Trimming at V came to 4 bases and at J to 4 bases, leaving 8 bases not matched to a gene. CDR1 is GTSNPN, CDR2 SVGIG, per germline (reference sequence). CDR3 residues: CAWNPGQISDTQYF. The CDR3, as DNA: TGTGCCTGGAACCCGGGACAGATCTCAGATACGCAGTATTTT.

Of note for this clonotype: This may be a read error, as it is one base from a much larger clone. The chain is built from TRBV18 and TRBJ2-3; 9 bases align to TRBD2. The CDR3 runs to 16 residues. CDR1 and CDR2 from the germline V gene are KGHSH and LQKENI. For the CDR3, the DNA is TGTACCAGCTCACCTCCTAGCGGGACCCTCCTAGGAGCGCAGTATTTT. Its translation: CTSSPPSGTLLGAQYF. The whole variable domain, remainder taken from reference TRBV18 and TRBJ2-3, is NAGVMQNPRHLVRRRGQEARLRCSPMKGHSHVYWYRQLPEEGLKFMVYLQKENIIDESGMPKERFSAEFPKEGPSILRIQQVVRGDSAAYFCTSSPPSGTLLGAQYFGPGTRLTVL.

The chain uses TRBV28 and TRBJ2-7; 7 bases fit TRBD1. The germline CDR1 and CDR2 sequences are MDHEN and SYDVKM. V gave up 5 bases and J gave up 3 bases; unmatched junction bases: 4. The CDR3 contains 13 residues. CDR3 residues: CASSTGQHYEQYF. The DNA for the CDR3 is TGTGCCAGCAGTACGGGACAGCACTACGAGCAGTACTTC.

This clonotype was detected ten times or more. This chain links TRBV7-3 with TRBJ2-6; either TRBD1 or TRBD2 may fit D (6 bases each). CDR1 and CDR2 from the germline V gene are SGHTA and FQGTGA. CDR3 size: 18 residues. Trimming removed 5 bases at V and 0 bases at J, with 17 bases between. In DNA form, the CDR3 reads TGTGCCAGCAGCCCTTCCGGCGGGACACACTCTGGGGCCAACGTCCTGACTTTC. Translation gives CASSPSGGTHSGANVLTF.

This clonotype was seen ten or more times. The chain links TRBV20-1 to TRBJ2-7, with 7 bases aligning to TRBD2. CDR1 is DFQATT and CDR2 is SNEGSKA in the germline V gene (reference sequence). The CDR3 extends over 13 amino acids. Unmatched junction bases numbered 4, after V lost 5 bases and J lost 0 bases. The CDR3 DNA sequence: TGCAGTGCTTTGGGGGGGAGCTCCTACGAGCAGTACTTC. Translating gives CSALGGSSYEQYF.